A few counts support the clone carrying this TCR beta chain. The record originates from a study of T-cell memory formation after mild COVID-19. The CDR3 sequence is 11 residues long. V lost 6 bases, J lost 5 bases, and 6 bases lay in between. Germline loops: CDR1 SGHVS, CDR2 FQNEAQ. The 5'RACE method, run with constant-segment primers, produced TCR alpha and TCR beta cDNA libraries (carrying sample barcodes and UMIs). TCRdb ran MiXCR on the 5' RACE reads and lists one entry per CDR3 protein. The sample lists 200,000 or so distinct CDR3 sequences; approximately 10% were seen once. This TCR derives from a man aged 18 to 30 who had mild COVID-19 (a few samples of this study predate the infection). Cell type and time point are not known. The rearrangement links TRBV7-8 to TRBJ2-3; no clear D. Sequencing was done on a sample of PBMCs or a T cell subset sorted from them (not recorded which). CDR3: CASSDGDTQYF. The CDR3 bases are TGTGCCAGCAGTGACGGAGATACGCAGTATTTT.